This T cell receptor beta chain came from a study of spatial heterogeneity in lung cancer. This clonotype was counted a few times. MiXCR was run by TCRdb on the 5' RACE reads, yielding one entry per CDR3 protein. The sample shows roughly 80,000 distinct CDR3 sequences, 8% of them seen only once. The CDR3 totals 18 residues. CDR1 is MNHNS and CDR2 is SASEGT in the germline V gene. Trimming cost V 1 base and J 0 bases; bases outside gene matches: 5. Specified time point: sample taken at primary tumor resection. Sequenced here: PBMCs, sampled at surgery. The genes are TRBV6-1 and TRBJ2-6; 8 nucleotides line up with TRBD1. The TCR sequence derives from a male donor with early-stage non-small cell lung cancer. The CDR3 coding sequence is TGTGCCAGCAGTGAAGTTGGACAGGGACTCTCTGGGGCCAACGTCCTGACTTTC. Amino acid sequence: CASSEVGQGLSGANVLTF.